The T cell receptor (beta chain) described here comes from a study of blood T cells in healthy people across ages. Healthy individuals of Caucasian origin from Russia, aged about 6 to 95, served as donors. Total RNA, at least 5 micrograms per sample, was extracted from PBMCs. The CDR3 covers 14 residues. Germline assignment: CDR1 SGDLS and CDR2 YYNGEE. Trimming took off 3 bases at V and 5 bases at J, with 14 bases between the two ends. A second PCR, run for about 7 to 11 cycles, used a sample-barcoded 5' primer plus a J-beta primer mix. Template switching added a 12-random-nucleotide identifier to every cDNA molecule. Each CDR3 protein is one row after TCRdb ran MiXCR on the 5' RACE reads. Of 1.5 million to 2 million distinct CDR3 sequences detected, less than 50% appear once; the ten largest clones hold around 2.1%. Concerning this clonotype itself: As yet, its antigen is unknown.

Notes on the study in general: Using unsorted PBMCs precluded a conclusive naive versus antigen-experienced comparison.

This sequence joins TRBV9 and TRBJ2-5; D not certain. Sequences were obtained from blood. This sequence originates from a woman in her thirties or forties in good health. The CDR3 DNA follows: TGTGCCAGCAGCGGGGGTACGCTCGTGGAGACCCAGTACTTC. This translates into CASSGGTLVETQYF.